This is a list of T cell receptor beta chains from one sample in a study of cytomegalovirus exposure and HLA in healthy donors. Here immunoSEQ multiplex PCR was the method, and the copy in TCRdb shows in-frame clones only, minus some. The data contain some 190,000 clones, just over 75% of them singletons. Sample: PBMCs. All receptors derive from a man between 18 and 29 years old in good health and CMV-seronegative. The CDR3 runs from the conserved cysteine through the conserved F or W. Each record gives: CDR3 DNA, CDR3 protein, J gene, D gene, V gene, clone size. A D gene is named only where the DNA matches it firmly. A row's size may be missing; if present it is once, few, many or a size class.

DNA: TGTGCCAGCAGTTCCATGCCCGGACTAGCGGGGTTAACAGATACGCAGTATTTT; CDR3: CASSSMPGLAGLTDTQYF; J: TRBJ2-3; D: TRBD2; V: TRBV27; size: .
DNA: TGTGCCAGCAGCGGAGAGGGTGGGGGCGTTGAGACCCAGTACTTC; CDR3: CASSGEGGGVETQYF; J: TRBJ2-5; D: .; V: TRBV7-9; size: .
DNA: TGTGCCAGCAGTCATACTAGCGGGCGCTACAATGAGCAGTTCTTC; CDR3: CASSHTSGRYNEQFF; J: TRBJ2-1; D: TRBD2; V: TRBV2; size: .
DNA: TGTGCCAGCAGCCAAGAATCTGCGCAGTATTTT; CDR3: CASSQESAQYF; J: TRBJ2-3; D: .; V: TRBV4-2; size: .
DNA: TGTGCCAGCAGTGAAGGCCCCAGGGGAGGAAACACCATATATTTT; CDR3: CASSEGPRGGNTIYF; J: TRBJ1-3; D: .; V: TRBV6-1; size: .
DNA: TGTGCCAGCAGCTCGCGGGGAGAGACCCAGTACTTC; CDR3: CASSSRGETQYF; J: TRBJ2-5; D: .; V: TRBV11-2; size: .
DNA: TGTGCTACTAGAGGAGTTCGGAGCGTTTTTAACTATGGCTACACCTTC; CDR3: CATRGVRSVFNYGYTF; J: TRBJ1-2; D: .; V: TRBV5-6; size: .
DNA: TGTGCCAGCAGCTTGGCGAGAGCGGGGGGTCGTTATTTT; CDR3: CASSLARAGGRYF; J: TRBJ2-3; D: TRBD2; V: TRBV5-8; size: once
DNA: TGCGCCAGCAGCTTGGCCGAGGGAAACACCATATATTTT; CDR3: CASSLAEGNTIYF; J: TRBJ1-3; D: .; V: TRBV5-1; size: .
DNA: TGTGCCAGCAGTTCGGGGGGTCAGGGGCAGTACTTC; CDR3: CASSSGGQGQYF; J: TRBJ2-7; D: TRBD2; V: TRBV6-1; size: .
DNA: TGTGCCATAGGACAGCCGATGGCCCCATATGGCTACACCTTC; CDR3: CAIGQPMAPYGYTF; J: TRBJ1-2; D: .; V: TRBV6-5; size: .
DNA: TGCGCCAGCAGCTCCGGACAGACTTACACCGGGGAGCTGTTTTTT; CDR3: CASSSGQTYTGELFF; J: TRBJ2-2; D: .; V: TRBV5-1; size: few
DNA: TGTGCCAGCAGCTTACTCGGGGTCTATGCCGGGGTGGCCTACGAGCAGTACTTC; CDR3: CASSLLGVYAGVAYEQYF; J: TRBJ2-7; D: .; V: TRBV7-2; size: .
DNA: TGTGCCAGCCGTCTACAGGGGTACACCGGGGAGCTGTTTTTT; CDR3: CASRLQGYTGELFF; J: TRBJ2-2; D: TRBD1; V: TRBV6-4; size: few
DNA: TGTGCCAGCAGATCAGGGACGGGAGCCACTGAAGCTTTCTTT; CDR3: CASRSGTGATEAFF; J: TRBJ1-1; D: .; V: TRBV7-2; size: .
DNA: TGTGCCAGCAGCCACTCTGGAAACACCATATATTTT; CDR3: CASSHSGNTIYF; J: TRBJ1-3; D: .; V: TRBV7-6; size: few
DNA: TGTGCCAGCAGCACAAGGACAGGGGGAGGAAGCAATCAGCCCCAGCATTTT; CDR3: CASSTRTGGGSNQPQHF; J: TRBJ1-5; D: TRBD1; V: TRBV7-8; size: once
DNA: TGTGCCTGGTTAACCGGGGCTGGAAACACCATATATTTT; CDR3: CAWLTGAGNTIYF; J: TRBJ1-3; D: .; V: TRBV30; size: few
DNA: TGTGCCAGTAGTCCCCGTGGGCGGGGGGGCACCGGGGAGCTGTTTTTT; CDR3: CASSPRGRGGTGELFF; J: TRBJ2-2; D: TRBD2; V: TRBV19; size: .
DNA: TGTGCCAGCAGCTTCGGGGGGCGCTCCTACGAGCAGTACTTC; CDR3: CASSFGGRSYEQYF; J: TRBJ2-7; D: .; V: TRBV7-6; size: .
DNA: TGTGCCAGTAAACGGGGGGACAGGGACTCTGGAAACACCATATATTTT; CDR3: CASKRGDRDSGNTIYF; J: TRBJ1-3; D: TRBD1; V: TRBV19; size: few
DNA: TGTGCCAGCAGCCTGGCCAGCGGGGGACCCTACGAGCAGTACTTC; CDR3: CASSLASGGPYEQYF; J: TRBJ2-7; D: TRBD2; V: TRBV5-4; size: .
DNA: TGCGCCAGCAGCTTGGAACCAGGACAGGGTTACGAGCAGTACTTC; CDR3: CASSLEPGQGYEQYF; J: TRBJ2-7; D: TRBD1; V: TRBV5-1; size: .
DNA: TGTGCCAGCAGCAGGAGACAGGACAATGAGCAGTTCTTC; CDR3: CASSRRQDNEQFF; J: TRBJ2-1; D: .; V: TRBV7-2; size: few
DNA: TGTGCCAGCAGCTGGCAAATGAACACTGAAGCTTTCTTT; CDR3: CASSWQMNTEAFF; J: TRBJ1-1; D: .; V: TRBV7-2; size: .
DNA: TGTGCCAGTCTTCCTAGTGGCCCGACCGAGACCCAGTACTTC; CDR3: CASLPSGPTETQYF; J: TRBJ2-5; D: .; V: TRBV7-9; size: .
DNA: TGCGCCAGCAGCTTGGTAGCGGGGGGCTCCACAGATACGCAGTATTTT; CDR3: CASSLVAGGSTDTQYF; J: TRBJ2-3; D: TRBD2; V: TRBV5-1; size: .
DNA: TGTGCCAGCAGCTCGGGGGGCGGGGAGCTGTTTTTT; CDR3: CASSSGGGELFF; J: TRBJ2-2; D: TRBD2; V: TRBV5-6; size: .
DNA: TGTGCCAGCAGCCCACTCCTCAGGCCAGATACGCAGTATTTT; CDR3: CASSPLLRPDTQYF; J: TRBJ2-3; D: .; V: TRBV6-5; size: few
DNA: TGTGCCAGCAGCCAAGTCCTGTCGCGACAGGGGGCCCTGCCCCAGCATTTT; CDR3: CASSQVLSRQGALPQHF; J: TRBJ1-5; D: TRBD1; V: TRBV4-2; size: .
DNA: TGTGCCAGCAGCGCACTCAACGGACAGGTTGGGTCTGAGCAGTTCTTC; CDR3: CASSALNGQVGSEQFF; J: TRBJ2-1; D: TRBD1; V: TRBV7-8; size: few
DNA: TGTGCCAGCAGCTTAGGCCAGTCACGCACAGATACGCAGTATTTT; CDR3: CASSLGQSRTDTQYF; J: TRBJ2-3; D: .; V: TRBV11-3; size: once
DNA: TGCGCCAGCAGCCAAGATACGGGGAACACTGAAGCTTTCTTT; CDR3: CASSQDTGNTEAFF; J: TRBJ1-1; D: .; V: TRBV4-3; size: .
DNA: TGTGCCAGCAGCTTCATTAATGAGCAGTTCTTC; CDR3: CASSFINEQFF; J: TRBJ2-1; D: .; V: TRBV5-6; size: .